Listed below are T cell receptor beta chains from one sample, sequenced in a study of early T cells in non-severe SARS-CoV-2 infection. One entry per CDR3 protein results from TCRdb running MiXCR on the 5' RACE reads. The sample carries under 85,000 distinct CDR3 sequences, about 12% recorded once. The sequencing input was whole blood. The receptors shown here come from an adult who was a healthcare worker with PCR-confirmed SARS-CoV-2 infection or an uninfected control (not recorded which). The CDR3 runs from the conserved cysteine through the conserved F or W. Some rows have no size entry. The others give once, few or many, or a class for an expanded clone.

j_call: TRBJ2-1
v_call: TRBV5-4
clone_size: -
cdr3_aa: CASSLRDNEQFF

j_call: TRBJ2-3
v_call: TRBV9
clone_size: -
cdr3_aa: CASSEGQPNTDTQYF

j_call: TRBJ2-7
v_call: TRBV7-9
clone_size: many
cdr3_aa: CASSLEQPPYEQYF

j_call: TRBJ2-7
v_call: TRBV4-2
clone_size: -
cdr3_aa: CASSQVGTGGMYEQYF

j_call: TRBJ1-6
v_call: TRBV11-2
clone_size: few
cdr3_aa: CASSQGSSYNSPLHF

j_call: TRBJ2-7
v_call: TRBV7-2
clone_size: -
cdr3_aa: CASSLTGDSYEQYF

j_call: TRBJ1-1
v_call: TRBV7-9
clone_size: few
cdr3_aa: CASSLRENGEEAFF

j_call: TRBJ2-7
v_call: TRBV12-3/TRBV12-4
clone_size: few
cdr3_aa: CASKHAGLTYEQYF

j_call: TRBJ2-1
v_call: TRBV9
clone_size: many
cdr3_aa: CASSVDLSPSYNEQFF

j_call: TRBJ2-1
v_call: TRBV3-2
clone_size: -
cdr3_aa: CASSQVLGTSRQFF